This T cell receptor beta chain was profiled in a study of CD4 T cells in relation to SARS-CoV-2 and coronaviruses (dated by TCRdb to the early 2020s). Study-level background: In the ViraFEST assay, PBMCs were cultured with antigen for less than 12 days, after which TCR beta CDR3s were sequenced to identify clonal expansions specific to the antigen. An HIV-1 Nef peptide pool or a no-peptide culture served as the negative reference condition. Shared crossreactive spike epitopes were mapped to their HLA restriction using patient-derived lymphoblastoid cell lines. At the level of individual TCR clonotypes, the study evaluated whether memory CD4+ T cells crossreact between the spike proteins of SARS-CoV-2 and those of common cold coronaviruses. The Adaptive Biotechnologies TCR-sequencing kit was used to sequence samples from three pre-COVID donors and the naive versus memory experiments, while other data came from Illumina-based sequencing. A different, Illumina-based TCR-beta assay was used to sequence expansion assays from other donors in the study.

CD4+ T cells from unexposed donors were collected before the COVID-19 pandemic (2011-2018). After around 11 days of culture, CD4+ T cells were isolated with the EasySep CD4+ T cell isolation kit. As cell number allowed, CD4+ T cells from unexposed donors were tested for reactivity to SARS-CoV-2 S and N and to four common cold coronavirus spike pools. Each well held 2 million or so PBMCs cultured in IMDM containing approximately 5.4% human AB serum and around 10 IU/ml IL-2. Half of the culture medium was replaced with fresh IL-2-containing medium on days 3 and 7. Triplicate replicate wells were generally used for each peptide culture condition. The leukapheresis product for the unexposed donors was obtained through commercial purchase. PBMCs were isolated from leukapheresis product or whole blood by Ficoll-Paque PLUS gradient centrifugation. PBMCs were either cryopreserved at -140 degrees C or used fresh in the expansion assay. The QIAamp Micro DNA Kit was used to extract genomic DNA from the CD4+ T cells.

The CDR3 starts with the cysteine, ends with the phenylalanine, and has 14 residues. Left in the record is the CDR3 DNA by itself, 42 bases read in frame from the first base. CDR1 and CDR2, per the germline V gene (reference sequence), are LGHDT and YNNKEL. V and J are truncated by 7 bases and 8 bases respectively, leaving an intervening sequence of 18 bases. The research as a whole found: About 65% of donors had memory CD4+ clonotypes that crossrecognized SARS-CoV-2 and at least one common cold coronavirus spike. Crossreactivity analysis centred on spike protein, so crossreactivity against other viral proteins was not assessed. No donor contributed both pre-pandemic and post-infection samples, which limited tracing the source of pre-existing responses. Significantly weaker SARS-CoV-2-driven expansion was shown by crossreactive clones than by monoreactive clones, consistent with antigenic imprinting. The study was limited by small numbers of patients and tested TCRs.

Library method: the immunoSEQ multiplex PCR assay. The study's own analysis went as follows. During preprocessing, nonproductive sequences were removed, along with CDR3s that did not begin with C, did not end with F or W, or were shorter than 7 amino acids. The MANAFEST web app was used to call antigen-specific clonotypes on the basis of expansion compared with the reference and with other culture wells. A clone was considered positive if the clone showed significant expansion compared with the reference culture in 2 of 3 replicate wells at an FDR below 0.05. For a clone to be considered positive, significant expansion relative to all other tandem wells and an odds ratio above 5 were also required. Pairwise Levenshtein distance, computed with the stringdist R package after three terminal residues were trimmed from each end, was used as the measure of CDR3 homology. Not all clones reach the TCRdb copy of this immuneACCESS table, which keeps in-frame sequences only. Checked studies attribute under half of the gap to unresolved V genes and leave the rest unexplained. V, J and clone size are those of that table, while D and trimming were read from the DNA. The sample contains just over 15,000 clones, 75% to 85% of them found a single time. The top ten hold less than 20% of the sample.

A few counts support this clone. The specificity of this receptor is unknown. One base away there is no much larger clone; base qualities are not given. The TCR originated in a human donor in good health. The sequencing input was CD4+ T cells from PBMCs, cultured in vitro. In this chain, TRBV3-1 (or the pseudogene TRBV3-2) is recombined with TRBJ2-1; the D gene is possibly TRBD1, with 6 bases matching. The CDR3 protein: CASNQLGGSDEQFF. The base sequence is TGTGCCAGCAACCAGTTAGGGGGTTCGGATGAGCAGTTCTTC.